The rows below give T cell receptor beta chains drawn from one sample of a study of type 1 regulatory T cells. Their target antigens are unknown. One entry per CDR3 protein results from TCRdb running MiXCR on the reads. The table lists about 68,000 distinct CDR3 sequences, 55% to 80% of them singletons. What was sequenced was cultured T cells, either the whole culture or a sorted T cell fraction (not recorded which). Receptors were obtained from a human donor in good health. The CDR3 runs from the conserved cysteine through the conserved F or W. The order of the fields is V gene, J gene, CDR3 protein.

v_call: TRBV19
j_call: TRBJ2-1
cdr3_aa: CASSSRDYRQFF

v_call: TRBV20-1
j_call: TRBJ2-3
cdr3_aa: CSAITSGTDTQYF

v_call: TRBV2
j_call: TRBJ1-6
cdr3_aa: CASPRGGRDSPLHF

v_call: TRBV9
j_call: TRBJ2-5
cdr3_aa: CASSVEEGRETQYF

v_call: TRBV30
j_call: TRBJ1-3
cdr3_aa: CAWSPTRTSGNTIYF

v_call: TRBV4-2
j_call: TRBJ2-5
cdr3_aa: CASSRPGLGQETQYF

v_call: TRBV5-6
j_call: TRBJ1-2
cdr3_aa: CASSQDRHYTF

v_call: TRBV20-1
j_call: TRBJ2-7
cdr3_aa: CSAPDTKRVYEQYF

v_call: TRBV20-1
j_call: TRBJ1-1
cdr3_aa: CSASQGDNTEAFF

v_call: TRBV7-9
j_call: TRBJ2-5
cdr3_aa: CASSFGGQSFQETQYF

v_call: TRBV9
j_call: TRBJ2-7
cdr3_aa: CASNKDGTASYEQYF

v_call: TRBV6-2/TRBV6-3
j_call: TRBJ2-7
cdr3_aa: CASKTQPGLRSYEQYF

v_call: TRBV28
j_call: TRBJ2-1
cdr3_aa: CASSLPPGAGQFF

v_call: TRBV3-1
j_call: TRBJ1-3
cdr3_aa: CASSPTGGSGNTIYF

v_call: TRBV11-2
j_call: TRBJ1-2
cdr3_aa: CASRSLTGRSRYGYTF

v_call: TRBV7-2
j_call: TRBJ2-1
cdr3_aa: CASSLALAGAYNEQFF

v_call: TRBV5-1
j_call: TRBJ1-6
cdr3_aa: CASSLTAGYNSPLHF

v_call: TRBV12-5
j_call: TRBJ2-5
cdr3_aa: CASGPGLEGTQYF

v_call: TRBV7-6
j_call: TRBJ2-2
cdr3_aa: CASSNIPGELFF

v_call: TRBV7-2
j_call: TRBJ2-7
cdr3_aa: CASSPAGGGREQYF

v_call: TRBV27
j_call: TRBJ2-5
cdr3_aa: CASSPWGSGSQETQYF

v_call: TRBV20-1
j_call: TRBJ2-3
cdr3_aa: CSARISGHITDTQYF

v_call: TRBV20-1
j_call: TRBJ1-1
cdr3_aa: CSARVDSLNTEAFF

v_call: TRBV6-1
j_call: TRBJ2-1
cdr3_aa: CASSEVGGWGAYNEQFF